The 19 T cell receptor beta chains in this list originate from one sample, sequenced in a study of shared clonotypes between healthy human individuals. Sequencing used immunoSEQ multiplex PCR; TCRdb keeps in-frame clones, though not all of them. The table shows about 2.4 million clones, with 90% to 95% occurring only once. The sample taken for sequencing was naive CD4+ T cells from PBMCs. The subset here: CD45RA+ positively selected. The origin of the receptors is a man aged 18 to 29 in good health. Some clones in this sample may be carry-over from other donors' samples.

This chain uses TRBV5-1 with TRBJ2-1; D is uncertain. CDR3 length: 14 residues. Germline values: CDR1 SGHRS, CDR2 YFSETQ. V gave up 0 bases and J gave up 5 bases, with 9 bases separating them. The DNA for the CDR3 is TGCGCCAGCAGCTTGGAACTTGCCGACAATGAGCAGTTCTTC. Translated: CASSLELADNEQFF.

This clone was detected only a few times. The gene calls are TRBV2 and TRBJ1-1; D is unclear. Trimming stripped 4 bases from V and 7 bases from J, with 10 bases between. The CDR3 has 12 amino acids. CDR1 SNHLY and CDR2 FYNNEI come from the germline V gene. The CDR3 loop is CASSVAAFEAFF. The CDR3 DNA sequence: TGTGCCAGCAGTGTTGCAGCTTTTGAAGCTTTCTTT.

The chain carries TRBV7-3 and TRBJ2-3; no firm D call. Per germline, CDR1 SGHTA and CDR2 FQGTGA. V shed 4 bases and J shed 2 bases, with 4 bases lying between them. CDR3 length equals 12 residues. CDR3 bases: TGTGCCAGCAGCTCGAACACAGATACGCAGTATTTT. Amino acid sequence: CASSSNTDTQYF. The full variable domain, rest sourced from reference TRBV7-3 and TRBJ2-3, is GAGVSQTPSNKVTEKGKYVELRCDPISGHTALYWYRQSLGQGPEFLIYFQGTGAADDSGLPNDRFFAVRPEGSVSTLKIQRTERGDSAVYLCASSSNTDTQYFGPGTRLTVL.

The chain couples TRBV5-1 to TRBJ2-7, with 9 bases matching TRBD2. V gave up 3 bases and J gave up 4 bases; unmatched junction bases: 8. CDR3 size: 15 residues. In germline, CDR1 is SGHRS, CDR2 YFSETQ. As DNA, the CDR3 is TGCGCCAGCAGCTCCGAACCGGGACTAGCTTACGAGCAGTACTTC. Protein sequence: CASSSEPGLAYEQYF. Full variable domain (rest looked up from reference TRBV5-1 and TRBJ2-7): KAGVTQTPRYLIKTRGQQVTLSCSPISGHRSVSWYQQTPGQGLQFLFEYFSETQRNKGNFPGRFSGRQFSNSRSEMNVSTLELGDSALYLCASSSEPGLAYEQYFGPGTRLTVT.

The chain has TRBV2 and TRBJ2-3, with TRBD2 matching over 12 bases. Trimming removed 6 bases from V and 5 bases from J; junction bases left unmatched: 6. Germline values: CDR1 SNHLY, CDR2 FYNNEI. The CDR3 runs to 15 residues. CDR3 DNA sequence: TGTGCCAGCAGGGATCCGGGACTAGCGGGAGATACGCAGTATTTT. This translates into CASRDPGLAGDTQYF.

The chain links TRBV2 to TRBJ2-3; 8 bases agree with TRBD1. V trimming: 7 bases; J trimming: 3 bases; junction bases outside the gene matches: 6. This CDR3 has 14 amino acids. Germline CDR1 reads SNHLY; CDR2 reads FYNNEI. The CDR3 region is CASTSDRVTDTQYF. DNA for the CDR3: TGTGCCAGCACCTCGGACAGGGTAACAGATACGCAGTATTTT.

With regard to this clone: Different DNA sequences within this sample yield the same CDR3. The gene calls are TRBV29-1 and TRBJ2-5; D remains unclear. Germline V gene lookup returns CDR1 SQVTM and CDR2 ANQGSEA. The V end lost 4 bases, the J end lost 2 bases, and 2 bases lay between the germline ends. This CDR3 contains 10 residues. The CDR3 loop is CSVGQETQYF. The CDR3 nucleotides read TGCAGCGTTGGACAAGAGACCCAGTACTTC.

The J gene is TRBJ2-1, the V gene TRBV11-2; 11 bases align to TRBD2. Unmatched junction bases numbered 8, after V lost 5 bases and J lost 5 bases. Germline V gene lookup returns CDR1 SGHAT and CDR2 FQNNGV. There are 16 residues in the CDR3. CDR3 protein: CASSARLAGLNNEQFF. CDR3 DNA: TGTGCCAGCAGCGCCCGACTAGCGGGATTGAACAATGAGCAGTTCTTC.

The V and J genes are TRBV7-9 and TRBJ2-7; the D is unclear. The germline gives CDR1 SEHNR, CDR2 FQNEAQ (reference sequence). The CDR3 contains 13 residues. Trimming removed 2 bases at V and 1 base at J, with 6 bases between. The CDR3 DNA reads TGTGCCAGCAGCTTAAAACCATCCTACGAGCAGTACTTC. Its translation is CASSLKPSYEQYF.

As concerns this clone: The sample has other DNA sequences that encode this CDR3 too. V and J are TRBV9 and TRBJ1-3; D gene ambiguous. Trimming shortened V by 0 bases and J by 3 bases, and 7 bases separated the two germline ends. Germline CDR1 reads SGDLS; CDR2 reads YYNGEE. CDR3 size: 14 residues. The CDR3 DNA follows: TGTGCCAGCAGCGTAGCCAGTGGTGGAAACACCATATATTTT. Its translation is CASSVASGGNTIYF.

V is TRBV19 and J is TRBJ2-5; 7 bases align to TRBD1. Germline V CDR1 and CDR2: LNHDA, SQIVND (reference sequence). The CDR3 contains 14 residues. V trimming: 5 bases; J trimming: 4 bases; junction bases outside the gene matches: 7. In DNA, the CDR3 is TGTGCCAGTAGTCGTTATCAGGGGGTAGAGACCCAGTACTTC. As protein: CASSRYQGVETQYF. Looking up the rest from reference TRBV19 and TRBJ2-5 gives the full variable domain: DGGITQSPKYLFRKEGQNVTLSCEQNLNHDAMYWYRQDPGQGLRLIYYSQIVNDFQKGDIAEGYSVSREKKESFPLTVTSAQKNPTAFYLCASSRYQGVETQYFGPGTRLLVL.

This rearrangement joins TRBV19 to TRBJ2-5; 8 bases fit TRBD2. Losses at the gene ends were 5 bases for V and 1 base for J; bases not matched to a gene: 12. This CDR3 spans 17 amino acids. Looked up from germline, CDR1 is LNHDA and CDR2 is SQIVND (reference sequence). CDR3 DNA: TGTGCCAGTAGTGGCCACCCCGGGAGGGCCCTCCAAGAGACCCAGTACTTC. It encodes CASSGHPGRALQETQYF.

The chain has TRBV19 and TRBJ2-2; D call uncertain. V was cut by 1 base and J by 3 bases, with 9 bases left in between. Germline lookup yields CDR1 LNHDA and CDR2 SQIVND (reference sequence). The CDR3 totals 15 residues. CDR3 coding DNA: TGTGCCAGTAGTATAGGGATCCTTTACACCGGGGAGCTGTTTTTT. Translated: CASSIGILYTGELFF.

Written as DNA, the CDR3 is TGTGCCAGCAGTTTATTACTTAAGCAGTTCTTC. Its protein product is CASSLLLKQFF. V usage is TRBV28 and J usage is TRBJ2-1; no firm D call. V was trimmed by 1 base and J by 11 bases, leaving 6 bases between them. CDR3 length: 11 residues. Germline CDR1 and CDR2: MDHEN and SYDVKM.

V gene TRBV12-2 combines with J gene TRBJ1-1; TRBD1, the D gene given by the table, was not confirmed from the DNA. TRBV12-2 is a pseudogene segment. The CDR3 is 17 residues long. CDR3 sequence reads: CASRLGGYRGSNTEAFF. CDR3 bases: TGTGCAAGTCGCTTAGGTGGGTACAGGGGCTCGAACACTGAAGCTTTCTTT.

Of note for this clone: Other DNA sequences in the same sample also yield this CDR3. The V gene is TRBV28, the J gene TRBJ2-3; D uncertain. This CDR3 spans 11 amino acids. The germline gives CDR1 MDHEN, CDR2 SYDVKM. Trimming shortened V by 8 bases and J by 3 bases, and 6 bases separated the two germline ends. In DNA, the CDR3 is TGTGCCAGCGGTCCGACAGATACGCAGTATTTT. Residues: CASGPTDTQYF. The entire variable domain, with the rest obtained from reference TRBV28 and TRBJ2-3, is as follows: DVKVTQSSRYLVKRTGEKVFLECVQDMDHENMFWYRQDPGLGLRLIYFSYDVKMKEKGDIPEGYSVSREKKERFSLILESASTNQTSMYLCASGPTDTQYFGPGTRLTVL.

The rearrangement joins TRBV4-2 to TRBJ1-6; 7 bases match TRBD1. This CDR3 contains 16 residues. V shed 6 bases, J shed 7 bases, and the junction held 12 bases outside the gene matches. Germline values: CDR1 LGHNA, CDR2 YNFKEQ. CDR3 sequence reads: CASRTGTVYENSPLHF. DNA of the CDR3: TGTGCCAGCAGGACCGGGACAGTCTACGAAAATTCACCCCTCCACTTT.

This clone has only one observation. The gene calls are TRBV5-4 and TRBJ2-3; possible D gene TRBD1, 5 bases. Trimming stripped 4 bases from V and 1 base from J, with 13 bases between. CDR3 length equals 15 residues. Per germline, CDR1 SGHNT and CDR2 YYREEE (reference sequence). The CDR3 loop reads CASSVGARGTDTQYF. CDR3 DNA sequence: TGTGCCAGCAGCGTTGGGGCCAGGGGCACAGATACGCAGTATTTT.

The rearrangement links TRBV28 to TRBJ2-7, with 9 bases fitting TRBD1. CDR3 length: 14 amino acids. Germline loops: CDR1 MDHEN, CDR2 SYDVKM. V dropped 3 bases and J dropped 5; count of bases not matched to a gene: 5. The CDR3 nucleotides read TGTGCCAGCAGTTTCCGGGACAGGGTCAACGAGCAGTACTTC. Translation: CASSFRDRVNEQYF.